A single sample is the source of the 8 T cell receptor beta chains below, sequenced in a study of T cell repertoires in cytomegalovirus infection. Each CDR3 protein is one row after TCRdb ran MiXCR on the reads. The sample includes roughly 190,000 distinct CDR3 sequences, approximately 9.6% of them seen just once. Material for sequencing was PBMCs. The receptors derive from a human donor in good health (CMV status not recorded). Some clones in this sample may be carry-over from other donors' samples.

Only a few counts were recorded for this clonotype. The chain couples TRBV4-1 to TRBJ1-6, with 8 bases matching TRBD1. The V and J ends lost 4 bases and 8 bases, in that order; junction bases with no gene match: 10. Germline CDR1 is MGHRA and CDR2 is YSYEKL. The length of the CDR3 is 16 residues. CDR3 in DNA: TGCGCCAGCAGCCTTACACCTGGACAGGGTGATTCACCCCTCCACTTT. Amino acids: CASSLTPGQGDSPLHF.

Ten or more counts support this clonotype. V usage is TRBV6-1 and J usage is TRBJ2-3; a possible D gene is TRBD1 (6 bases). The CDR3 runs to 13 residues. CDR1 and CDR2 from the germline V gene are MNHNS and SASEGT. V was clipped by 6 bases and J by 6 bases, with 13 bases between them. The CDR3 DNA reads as TGTGCCAGCAGGGGCCAGGGGTCCGATACGCAGTATTTT. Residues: CASRGQGSDTQYF.

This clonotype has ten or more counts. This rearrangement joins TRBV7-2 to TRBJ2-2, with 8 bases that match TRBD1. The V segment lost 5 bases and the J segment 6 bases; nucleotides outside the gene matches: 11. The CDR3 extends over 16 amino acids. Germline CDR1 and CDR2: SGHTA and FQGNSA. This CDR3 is CASSPRTGINSGELFF. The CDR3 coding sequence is TGTGCCAGCAGCCCCCGGACAGGGATTAATTCCGGGGAGCTGTTTTTT.

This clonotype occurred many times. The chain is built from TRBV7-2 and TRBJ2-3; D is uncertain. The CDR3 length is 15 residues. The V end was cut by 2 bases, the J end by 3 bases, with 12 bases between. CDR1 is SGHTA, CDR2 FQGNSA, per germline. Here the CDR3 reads CASSLNVVLTDTQYF. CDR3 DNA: TGTGCCAGCAGCTTAAACGTGGTATTAACAGATACGCAGTATTTT. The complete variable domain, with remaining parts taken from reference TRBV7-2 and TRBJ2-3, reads GAGVSQSPSNKVTEKGKDVELRCDPISGHTALYWYRQSLGQGLEFLIYFQGNSAPDKSGLPSDRFSAERTGGSVSTLTIQRTQQEDSAVYLCASSLNVVLTDTQYFGPGTRLTVL.

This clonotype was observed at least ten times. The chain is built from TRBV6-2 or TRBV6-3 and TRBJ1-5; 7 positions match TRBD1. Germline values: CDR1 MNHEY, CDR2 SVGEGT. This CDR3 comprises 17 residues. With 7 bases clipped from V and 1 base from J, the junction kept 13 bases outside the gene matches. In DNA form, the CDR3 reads TGTGCCAGCAACTCGGATCACAGGGGTTTGAGCAATCAGCCCCAGCATTTT. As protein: CASNSDHRGLSNQPQHF.

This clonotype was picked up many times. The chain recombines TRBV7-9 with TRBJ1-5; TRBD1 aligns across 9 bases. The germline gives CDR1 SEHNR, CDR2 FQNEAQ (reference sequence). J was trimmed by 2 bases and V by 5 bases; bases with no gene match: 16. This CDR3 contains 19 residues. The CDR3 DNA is TGTGCCAGCAGCGCCCGGCAGGACAGGGGAAGAAGAGGCAATCAGCCCCAGCATTTT. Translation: CASSARQDRGRRGNQPQHF.

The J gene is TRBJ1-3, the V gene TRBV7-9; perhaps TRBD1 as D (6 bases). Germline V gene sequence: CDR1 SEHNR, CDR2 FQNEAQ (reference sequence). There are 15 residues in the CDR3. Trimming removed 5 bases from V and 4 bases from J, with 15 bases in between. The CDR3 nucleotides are TGTGCCAGCAGCCCGGACAGCTTCTACGGAAACACCATATATTTT. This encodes CASSPDSFYGNTIYF.

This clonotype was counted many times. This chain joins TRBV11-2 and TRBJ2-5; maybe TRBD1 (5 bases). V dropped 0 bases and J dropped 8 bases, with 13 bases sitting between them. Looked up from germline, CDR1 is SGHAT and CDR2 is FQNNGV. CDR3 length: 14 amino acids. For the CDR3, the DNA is TGTGCCAGCAGCTTAGAAGGGGCCCTCACCACCCAGTACTTC. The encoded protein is CASSLEGALTTQYF. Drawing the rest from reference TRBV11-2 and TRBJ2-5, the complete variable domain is EAGVAQSPRYKIIEKRQSVAFWCNPISGHATLYWYQQILGQGPKLLIQFQNNGVVDDSQLPKDRFSAERLKGVDSTLKIQPAKLEDSAVYLCASSLEGALTTQYFGPGTRLLVL.